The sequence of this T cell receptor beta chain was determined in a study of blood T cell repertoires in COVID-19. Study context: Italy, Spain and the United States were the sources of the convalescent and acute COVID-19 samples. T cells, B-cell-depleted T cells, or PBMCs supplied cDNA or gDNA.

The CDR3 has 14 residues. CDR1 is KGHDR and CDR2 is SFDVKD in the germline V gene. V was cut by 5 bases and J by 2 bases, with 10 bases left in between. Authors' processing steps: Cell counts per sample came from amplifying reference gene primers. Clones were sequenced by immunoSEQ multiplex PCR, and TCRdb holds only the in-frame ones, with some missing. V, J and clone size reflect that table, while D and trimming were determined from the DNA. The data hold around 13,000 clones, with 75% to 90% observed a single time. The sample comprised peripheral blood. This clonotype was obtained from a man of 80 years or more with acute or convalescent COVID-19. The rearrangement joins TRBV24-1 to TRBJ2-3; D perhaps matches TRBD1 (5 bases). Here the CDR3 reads CATSGARDTDTQYF. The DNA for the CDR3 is TGTGCCACCAGTGGGGCCAGGGACACAGATACGCAGTATTTT.